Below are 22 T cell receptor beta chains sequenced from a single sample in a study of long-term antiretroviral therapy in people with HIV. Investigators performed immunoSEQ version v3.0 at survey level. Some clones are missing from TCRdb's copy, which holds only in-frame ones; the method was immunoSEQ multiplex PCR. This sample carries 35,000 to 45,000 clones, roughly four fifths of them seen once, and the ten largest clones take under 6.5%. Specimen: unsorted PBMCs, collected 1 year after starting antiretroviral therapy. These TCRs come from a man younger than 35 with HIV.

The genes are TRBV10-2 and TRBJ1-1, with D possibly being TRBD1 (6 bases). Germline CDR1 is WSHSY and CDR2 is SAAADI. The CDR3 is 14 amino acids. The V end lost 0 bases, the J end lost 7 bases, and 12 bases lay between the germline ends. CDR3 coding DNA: TGCGCCAGCAGTGAGTCAGGGTACAGGGTTGAAGCTTTCTTT. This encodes CASSESGYRVEAFF.

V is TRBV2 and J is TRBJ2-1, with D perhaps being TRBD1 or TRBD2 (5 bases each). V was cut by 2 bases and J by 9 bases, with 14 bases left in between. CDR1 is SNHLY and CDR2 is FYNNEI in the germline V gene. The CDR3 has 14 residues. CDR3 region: CASSEKIGDLEQFF. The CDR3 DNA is TGTGCCAGCAGTGAAAAGATTGGGGACCTTGAGCAGTTCTTC.

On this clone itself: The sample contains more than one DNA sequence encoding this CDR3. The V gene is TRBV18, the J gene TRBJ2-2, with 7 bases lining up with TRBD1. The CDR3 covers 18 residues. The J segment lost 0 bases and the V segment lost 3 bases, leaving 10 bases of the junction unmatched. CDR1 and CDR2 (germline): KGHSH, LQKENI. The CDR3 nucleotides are TGTGCCAGCTCACCGGATGCTTCCGGGACAGCGAACACCGGGGAGCTGTTTTTT. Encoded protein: CASSPDASGTANTGELFF.

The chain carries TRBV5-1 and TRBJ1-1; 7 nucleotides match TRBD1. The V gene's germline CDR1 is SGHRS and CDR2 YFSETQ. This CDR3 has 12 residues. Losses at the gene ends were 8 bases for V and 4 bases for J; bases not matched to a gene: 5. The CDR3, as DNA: TGCGCCAGTACAGGGGAAGGCACTGAAGCTTTCTTT. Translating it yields CASTGEGTEAFF.

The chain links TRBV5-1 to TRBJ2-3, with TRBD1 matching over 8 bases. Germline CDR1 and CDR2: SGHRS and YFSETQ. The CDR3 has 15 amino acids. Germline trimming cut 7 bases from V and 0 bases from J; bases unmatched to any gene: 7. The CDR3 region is CASGPQGASTDTQYF. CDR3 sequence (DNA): TGCGCCAGCGGACCTCAGGGGGCTAGCACAGATACGCAGTATTTT.

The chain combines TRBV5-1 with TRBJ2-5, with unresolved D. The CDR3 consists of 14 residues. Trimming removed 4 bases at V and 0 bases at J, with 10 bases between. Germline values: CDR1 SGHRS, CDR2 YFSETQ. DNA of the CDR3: TGCGCCAGCAGCCTGCTAGGAAACCAAGAGACCCAGTACTTC. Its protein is CASSLLGNQETQYF.

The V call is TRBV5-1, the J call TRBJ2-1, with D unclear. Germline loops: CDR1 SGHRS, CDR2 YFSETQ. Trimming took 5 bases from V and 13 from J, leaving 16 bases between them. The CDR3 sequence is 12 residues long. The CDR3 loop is CASSWNGLEQFF. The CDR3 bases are TGCGCCAGCAGTTGGAACGGCTTGGAACAGTTCTTC.

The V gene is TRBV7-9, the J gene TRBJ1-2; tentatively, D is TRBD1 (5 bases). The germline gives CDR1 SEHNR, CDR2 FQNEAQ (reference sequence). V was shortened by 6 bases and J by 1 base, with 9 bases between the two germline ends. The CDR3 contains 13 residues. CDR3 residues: CASSRDSNYGYTF. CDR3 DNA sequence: TGTGCCAGCAGTCGTGACAGTAACTATGGCTACACCTTC. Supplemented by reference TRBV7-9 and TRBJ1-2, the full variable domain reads DTGVSQNPRHKITKRGQNVTFRCDPISEHNRLYWYRQTLGQGPEFLTYFQNEAQLEKSRLLSDRFSAERPKGSFSTLEIQRTEQGDSAMYLCASSRDSNYGYTFGSGTRLTVV.

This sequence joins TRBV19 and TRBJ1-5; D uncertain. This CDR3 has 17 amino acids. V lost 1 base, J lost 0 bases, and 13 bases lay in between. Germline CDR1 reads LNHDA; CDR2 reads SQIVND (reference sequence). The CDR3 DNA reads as TGTGCCAGTAGTATAGGTTGGACGGATTATAGCAATCAGCCCCAGCATTTT. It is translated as CASSIGWTDYSNQPQHF.

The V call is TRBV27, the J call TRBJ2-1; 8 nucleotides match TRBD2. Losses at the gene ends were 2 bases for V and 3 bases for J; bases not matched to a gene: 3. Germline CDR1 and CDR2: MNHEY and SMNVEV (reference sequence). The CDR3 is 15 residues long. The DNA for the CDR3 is TGTGCCAGCAGTTTAGGCGGGGGGAGCTACAATGAGCAGTTCTTC. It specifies CASSLGGGSYNEQFF.

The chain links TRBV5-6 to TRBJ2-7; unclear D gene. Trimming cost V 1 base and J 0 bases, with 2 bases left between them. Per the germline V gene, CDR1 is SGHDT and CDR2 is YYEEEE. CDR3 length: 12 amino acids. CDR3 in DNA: TGTGCCAGCAGCTTGAACTCCTACGAGCAGTACTTC. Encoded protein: CASSLNSYEQYF. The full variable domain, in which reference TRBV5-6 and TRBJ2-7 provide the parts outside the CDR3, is DAGVTQSPTHLIKTRGQQVTLRCSPKSGHDTVSWYQQALGQGPQFIFQYYEEEERQRGNFPDRFSGHQFPNYSSELNVNALLLGDSALYLCASSLNSYEQYFGPGTRLTVT.

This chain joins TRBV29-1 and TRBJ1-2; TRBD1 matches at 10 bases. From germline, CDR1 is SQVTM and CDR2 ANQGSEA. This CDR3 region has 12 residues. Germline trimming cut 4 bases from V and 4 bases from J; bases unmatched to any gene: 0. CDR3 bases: TGCAGCGTTGGACAGGGGGCCTATGGCTACACCTTC. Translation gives CSVGQGAYGYTF.

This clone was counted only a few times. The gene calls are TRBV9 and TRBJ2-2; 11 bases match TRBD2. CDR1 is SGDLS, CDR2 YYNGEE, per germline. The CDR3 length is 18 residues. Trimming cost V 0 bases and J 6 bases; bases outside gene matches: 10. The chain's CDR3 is CASSVALVGSGGAGELFF. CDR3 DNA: TGTGCCAGCAGCGTAGCTCTGGTTGGTAGCGGGGGGGCCGGGGAGCTGTTTTTT.

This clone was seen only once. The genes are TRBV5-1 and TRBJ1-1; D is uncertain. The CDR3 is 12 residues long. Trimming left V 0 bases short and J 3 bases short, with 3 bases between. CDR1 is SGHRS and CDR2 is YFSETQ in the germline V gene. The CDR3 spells CASSLVDTEAFF. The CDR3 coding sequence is TGCGCCAGCAGCTTGGTGGACACTGAAGCTTTCTTT.

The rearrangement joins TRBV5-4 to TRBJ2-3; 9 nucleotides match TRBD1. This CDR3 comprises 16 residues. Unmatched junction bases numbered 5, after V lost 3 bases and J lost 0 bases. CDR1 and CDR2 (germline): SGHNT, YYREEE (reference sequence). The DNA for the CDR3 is TGTGCCAGCAGCTCCCGGGACAGGGATAGCACAGATACGCAGTATTTT. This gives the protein CASSSRDRDSTDTQYF.

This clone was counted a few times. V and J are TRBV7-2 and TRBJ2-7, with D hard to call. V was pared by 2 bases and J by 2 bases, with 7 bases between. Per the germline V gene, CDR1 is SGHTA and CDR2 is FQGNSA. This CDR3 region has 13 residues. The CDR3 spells CASSLSHPYEQYF. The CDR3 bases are TGTGCCAGCAGCTTAAGCCATCCCTACGAGCAGTACTTC.

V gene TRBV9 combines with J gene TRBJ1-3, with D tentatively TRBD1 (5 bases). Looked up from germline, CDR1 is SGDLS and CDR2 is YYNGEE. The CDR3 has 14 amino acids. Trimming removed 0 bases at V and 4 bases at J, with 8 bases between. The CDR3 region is CASSVARGGNTIYF. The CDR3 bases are TGTGCCAGCAGCGTAGCAAGGGGCGGAAACACCATATATTTT.

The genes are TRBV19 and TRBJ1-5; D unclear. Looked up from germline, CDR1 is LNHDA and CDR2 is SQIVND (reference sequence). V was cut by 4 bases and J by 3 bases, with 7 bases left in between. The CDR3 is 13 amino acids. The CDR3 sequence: CASSNRNNQPQHF. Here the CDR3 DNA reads TGTGCCAGTAGTAATCGGAACAATCAGCCCCAGCATTTT. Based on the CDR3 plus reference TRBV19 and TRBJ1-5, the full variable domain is DGGITQSPKYLFRKEGQNVTLSCEQNLNHDAMYWYRQDPGQGLRLIYYSQIVNDFQKGDIAEGYSVSREKKESFPLTVTSAQKNPTAFYLCASSNRNNQPQHFGDGTRLSIL.

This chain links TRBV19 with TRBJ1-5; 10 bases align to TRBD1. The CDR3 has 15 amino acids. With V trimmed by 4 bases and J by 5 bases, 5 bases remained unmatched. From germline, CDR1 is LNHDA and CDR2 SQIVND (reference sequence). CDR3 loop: CASSRGQGSHQPQHF. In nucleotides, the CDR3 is TGTGCCAGTAGTAGGGGACAGGGGAGTCATCAGCCCCAGCATTTT.

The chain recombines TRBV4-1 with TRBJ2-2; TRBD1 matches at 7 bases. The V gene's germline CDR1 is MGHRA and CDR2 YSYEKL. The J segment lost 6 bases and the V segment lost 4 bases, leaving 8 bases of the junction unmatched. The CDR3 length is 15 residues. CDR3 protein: CASSPGQEWSGELFF. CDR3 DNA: TGCGCCAGCAGCCCTGGACAGGAGTGGTCCGGGGAGCTGTTTTTT.

The DNA for the CDR3 is TGTGCCAGCTCACCATCACAGGGCGGCTCCTACGAGCAGTACTTC. Translating it yields CASSPSQGGSYEQYF. V and J are TRBV18 and TRBJ2-7; D is perhaps TRBD1 (6 bases). Germline CDR1 is KGHSH and CDR2 is LQKENI. The CDR3 length is 15 residues. V lost 2 bases and J 0 bases, leaving 11 bases between the germline ends.

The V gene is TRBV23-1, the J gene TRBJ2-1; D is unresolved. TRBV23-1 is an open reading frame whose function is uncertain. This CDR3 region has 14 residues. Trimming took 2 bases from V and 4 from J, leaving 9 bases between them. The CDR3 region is CASSQRVAYNEQFF. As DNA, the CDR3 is TGCGCCAGCAGTCAAAGGGTCGCGTACAATGAGCAGTTCTTC.